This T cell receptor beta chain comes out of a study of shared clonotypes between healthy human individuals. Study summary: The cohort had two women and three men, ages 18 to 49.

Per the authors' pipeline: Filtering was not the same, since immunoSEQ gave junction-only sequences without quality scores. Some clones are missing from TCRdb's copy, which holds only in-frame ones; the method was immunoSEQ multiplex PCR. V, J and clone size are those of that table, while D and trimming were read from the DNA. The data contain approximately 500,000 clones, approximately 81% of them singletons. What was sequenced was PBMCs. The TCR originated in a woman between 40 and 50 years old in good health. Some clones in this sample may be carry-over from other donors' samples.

CDR3 coding DNA: TGTGCCAGCAGCGGGACAGGGGTGATGTCGCGGCCCCAGCATTTT. Its protein product is CASSGTGVMSRPQHF. The chain uses TRBV28 and TRBJ1-5, with 10 bases fitting TRBD1. V lost 6 bases to trimming and J lost 9 bases; unmatched junction nucleotides: 11. Germline CDR1 reads MDHEN; CDR2 reads SYDVKM. The CDR3 sequence is 15 residues long.